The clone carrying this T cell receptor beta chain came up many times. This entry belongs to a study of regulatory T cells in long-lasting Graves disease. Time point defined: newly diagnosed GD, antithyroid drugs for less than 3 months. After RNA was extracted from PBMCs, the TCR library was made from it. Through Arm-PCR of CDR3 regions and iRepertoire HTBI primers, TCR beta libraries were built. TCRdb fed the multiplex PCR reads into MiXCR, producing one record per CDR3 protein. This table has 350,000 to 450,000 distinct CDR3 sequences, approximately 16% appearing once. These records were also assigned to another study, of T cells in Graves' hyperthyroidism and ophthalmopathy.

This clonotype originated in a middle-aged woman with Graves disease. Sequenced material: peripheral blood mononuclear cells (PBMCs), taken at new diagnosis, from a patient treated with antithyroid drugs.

CDR3 DNA sequence: TGTGCCAGCAGCCAAGATATGGCAGCTAACTATGGCTACACCTTC. This codes for CASSQDMAANYGYTF. This chain uses TRBV14 with TRBJ1-2; D remains unclear. V dropped 0 bases and J dropped 0 bases, with 8 bases sitting between them. The CDR3 is 15 amino acids. CDR1 SGHDN and CDR2 FVKESK come from the germline V gene.